These 10 T cell receptor beta chains originate from one sample sequenced in a study of blood T cell repertoires in COVID-19. Data came from immunoSEQ multiplex PCR; TCRdb stores just in-frame clones and leaves some out. The sample yields under 200,000 clones, roughly 85% seen once. Source material: PBMCs or T cells enriched from blood (not recorded which). Source of these receptors: a woman in her fifties or sixties who had recovered from COVID-19.

This clone appeared a single time. The chain carries TRBV12-5 and TRBJ2-4; TRBD2 is a possible D gene (5 bases). There are 18 residues in the CDR3. Germline V lookup: CDR1 LGHNT, CDR2 FRNRAP. Deletions cut 5 bases from V and 0 bases from J, with 20 bases between. CDR3 in DNA: TGTGCTAGTGGTCCGGGGTCGCTCACGCCCCTAGCCAAAAACATTCAGTACTTC. This codes for CASGPGSLTPLAKNIQYF.

J is TRBJ1-2 and V is TRBV18; 7 bases agree with TRBD1. CDR1 and CDR2 from the germline V gene are KGHSH and LQKENI. The CDR3 runs 13 residues. The V gene end was trimmed by 6 bases and the J gene end by 4 bases; junction bases not matched to a gene: 5. DNA of the CDR3: TGTGCCAGCTCTCCGGGACAGATCTATGGCTACACCTTC. Translating gives CASSPGQIYGYTF.

The genes are TRBV27 and TRBJ2-3, with 8 bases lining up with TRBD2. This CDR3 is built from 16 residues. Germline V gene sequence: CDR1 MNHEY, CDR2 SMNVEV (reference sequence). After removal of 2 bases from V and 0 bases from J, the junction contained 4 bases not matched to a gene. CDR3 in DNA: TGTGCCAGCAGTTTAGTACCGGGAGGGAGCACAGATACGCAGTATTTT. It yields the protein CASSLVPGGSTDTQYF.

This clone came up once. The CDR3 reads CASSSRDRGPYEQYV. Here the CDR3 DNA reads TGTGCCAGCAGCTCCCGGGACAGGGGTCCCTACGAGCAGTACGTC. The chain has TRBV13 and TRBJ2-7, with TRBD1 matching over 10 bases. This CDR3 is built from 15 residues. Germline V gene lookup returns CDR1 PRHDT and CDR2 FYEKMQ (reference sequence). V lost 4 bases, J lost 2 bases, and 5 bases stayed unmatched.

This rearrangement joins TRBV18 to TRBJ2-3; 9 bases agree with TRBD1. The CDR3 consists of 15 residues. The ends lost 6 bases at V and 4 bases at J; junction bases unmatched: 8. Looked up from germline, CDR1 is KGHSH and CDR2 is LQKENI. The CDR3 spells CASSPGQGGADTQYF. CDR3 bases: TGTGCCAGCTCCCCGGGACAGGGTGGCGCAGATACGCAGTATTTT.

The V gene is TRBV25-1, the J gene TRBJ2-2; maybe TRBD1 (6 bases). The V end was cut by 4 bases, the J end by 1 base, with 10 bases between. The CDR3 loop spans 15 amino acids. CDR1 is MGHDK and CDR2 is SYGVNS in the germline V gene. The CDR3 nucleotides read TGTGCCAGCAGTGGGGACATGCTGAACACCGGGGAGCTGTTTTTT. This codes for CASSGDMLNTGELFF.

This clone was found a few times. The CDR3 sequence: CASSFPQGGNTQYF. The CDR3 nucleotides read TGTGCCAGCAGTTTCCCGCAGGGTGGAAATACGCAGTATTTT. J is TRBJ2-3 and V is TRBV28; maybe TRBD1 (5 bases). Germline V gene lookup returns CDR1 MDHEN and CDR2 SYDVKM. The CDR3 is 14 residues long. V lost 3 bases and J lost 7, with 14 bases in between.

The chain carries TRBV5-6 and TRBJ1-3; D might be TRBD1 (6 bases). V was shortened by 3 bases and J by 0 bases, with 13 bases between the two germline ends. The CDR3 runs to 16 residues. The germline V gene has CDR1 SGHDT and CDR2 YYEEEE. This CDR3 is CASSSRDIRSGNTIYF. In DNA form, the CDR3 reads TGTGCCAGCAGCTCCCGGGACATCCGCTCTGGAAACACCATATATTTT.

This sequence joins TRBV29-1 and TRBJ2-1; D might be TRBD1 (6 bases). CDR1 is SQVTM and CDR2 is ANQGSEA in the germline V gene. The V gene lost 3 bases and the J gene lost 7 bases, with 16 bases spanning the gap. This CDR3 region has 14 residues. CDR3 residues: CSVDQGSKRNEQFF. CDR3 DNA sequence: TGCAGCGTTGATCAGGGGTCAAAAAGGAATGAGCAGTTCTTC.

This clone has only one observation. V is TRBV6-5 and J is TRBJ2-7; no clear D gene. The CDR3 runs 14 residues. V lost 0 bases, J lost 2 bases, and 8 bases lay in between. Germline V gives CDR1 MNHEY, CDR2 SVGAGI. Here the CDR3 reads CASSYSAGPYEQYV. CDR3 in DNA: TGTGCCAGCAGTTACTCGGCAGGCCCCTACGAGCAGTACGTC.